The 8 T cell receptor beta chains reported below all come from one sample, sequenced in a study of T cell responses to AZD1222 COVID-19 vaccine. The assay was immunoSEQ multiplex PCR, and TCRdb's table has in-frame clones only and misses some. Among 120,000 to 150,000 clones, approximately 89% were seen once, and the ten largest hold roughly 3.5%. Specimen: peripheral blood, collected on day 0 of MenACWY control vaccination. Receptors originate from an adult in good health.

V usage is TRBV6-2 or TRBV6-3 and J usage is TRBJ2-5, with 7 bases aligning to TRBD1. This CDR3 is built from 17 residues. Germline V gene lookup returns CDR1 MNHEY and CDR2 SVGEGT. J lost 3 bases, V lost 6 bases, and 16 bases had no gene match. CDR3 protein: CASSQGLGTALKETQYF. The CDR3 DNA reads TGTGCCAGCAGCCAAGGCCTCGGGACAGCCCTAAAAGAGACCCAGTACTTC.

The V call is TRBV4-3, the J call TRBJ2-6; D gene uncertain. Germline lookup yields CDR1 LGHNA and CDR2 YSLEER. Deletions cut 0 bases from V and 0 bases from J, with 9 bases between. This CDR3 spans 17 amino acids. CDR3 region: CASSQDDSGSGANVLTF. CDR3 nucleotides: TGCGCCAGCAGCCAAGATGATTCGGGCTCTGGGGCCAACGTCCTGACTTTC.

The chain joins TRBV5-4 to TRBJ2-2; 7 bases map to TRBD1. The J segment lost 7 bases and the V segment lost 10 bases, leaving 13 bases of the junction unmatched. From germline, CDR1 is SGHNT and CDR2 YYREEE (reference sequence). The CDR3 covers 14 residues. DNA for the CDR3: TGTGCCTGGACAGGTCGAGGAATATACGGGGAGCTGTTTTTT. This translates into CAWTGRGIYGELFF.

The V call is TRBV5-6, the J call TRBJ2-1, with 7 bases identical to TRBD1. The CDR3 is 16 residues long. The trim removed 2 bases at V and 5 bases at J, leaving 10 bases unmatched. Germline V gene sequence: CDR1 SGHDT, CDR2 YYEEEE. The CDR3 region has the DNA TGTGCCAGCAGCTTCTGGCGGCGGACAGGAAACAATGAGCAGTTCTTC. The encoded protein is CASSFWRRTGNNEQFF.

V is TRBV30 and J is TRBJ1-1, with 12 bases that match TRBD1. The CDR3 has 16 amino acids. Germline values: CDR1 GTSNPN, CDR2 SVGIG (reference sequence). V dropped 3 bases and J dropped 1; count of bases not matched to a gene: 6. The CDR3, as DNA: TGTGCCTGGAGGCCGTGGGACAGGGGGCCGAACACTGAAGCTTTCTTT. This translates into CAWRPWDRGPNTEAFF.

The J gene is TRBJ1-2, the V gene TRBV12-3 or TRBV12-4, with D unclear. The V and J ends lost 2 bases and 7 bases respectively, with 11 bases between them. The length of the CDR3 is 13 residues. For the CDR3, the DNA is TGTGCCAGCAGTTTACTGCGCCGCCGTGGCTACACCTTC. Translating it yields CASSLLRRRGYTF.

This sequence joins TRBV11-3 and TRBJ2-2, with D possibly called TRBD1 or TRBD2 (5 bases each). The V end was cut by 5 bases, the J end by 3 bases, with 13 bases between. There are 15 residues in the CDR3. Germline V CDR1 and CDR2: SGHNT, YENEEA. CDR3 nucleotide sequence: TGTGCCAGCAGCCCCGAGGGGTGGTACACCGGGGAGCTGTTTTTT. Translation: CASSPEGWYTGELFF. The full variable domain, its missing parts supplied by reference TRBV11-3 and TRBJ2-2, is EAGVVQSPRYKIIEKKQPVAFWCNPISGHNTLYWYLQNLGQGPELLIRYENEEAVDDSQLPKDRFSAERLKGVDSTLKIQPAELGDSAVYLCASSPEGWYTGELFFGEGSRLTVL.

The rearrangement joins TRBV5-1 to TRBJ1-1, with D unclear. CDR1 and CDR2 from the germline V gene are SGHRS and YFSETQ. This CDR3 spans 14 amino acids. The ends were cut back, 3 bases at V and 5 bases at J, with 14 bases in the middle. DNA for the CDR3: TGCGCCAGCAGCTCGGGTCCCTGGGGAACTGAAGCTTTCTTT. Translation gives CASSSGPWGTEAFF.